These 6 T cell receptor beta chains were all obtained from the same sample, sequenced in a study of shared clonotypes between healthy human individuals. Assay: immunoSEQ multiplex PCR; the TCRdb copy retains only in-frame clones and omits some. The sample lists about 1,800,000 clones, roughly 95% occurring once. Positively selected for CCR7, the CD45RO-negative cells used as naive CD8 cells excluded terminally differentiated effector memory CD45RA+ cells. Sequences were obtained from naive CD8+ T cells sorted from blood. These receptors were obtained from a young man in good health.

The CDR3 DNA follows: TGTGCCAGCAGCCCACCGGGACAAATAGTGAACACCGGGGAGCTGTTTTTT. It specifies CASSPPGQIVNTGELFF. The chain employs TRBV5-6 and TRBJ2-2; possible D gene TRBD1, 6 bases. The CDR3 sequence is 17 residues long. V lost 4 bases and J 1 base, leaving 17 bases between the germline ends. Looked up from germline, CDR1 is SGHDT and CDR2 is YYEEEE.

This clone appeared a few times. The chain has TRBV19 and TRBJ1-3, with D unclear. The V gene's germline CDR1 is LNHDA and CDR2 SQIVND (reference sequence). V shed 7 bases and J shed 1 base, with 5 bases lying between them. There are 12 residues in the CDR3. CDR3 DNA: TGTGCCAGTACGGGGTCTGGAAACACCATATATTTT. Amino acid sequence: CASTGSGNTIYF. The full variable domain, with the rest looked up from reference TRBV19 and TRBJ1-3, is DGGITQSPKYLFRKEGQNVTLSCEQNLNHDAMYWYRQDPGQGLRLIYYSQIVNDFQKGDIAEGYSVSREKKESFPLTVTSAQKNPTAFYLCASTGSGNTIYFGEGSWLTVV.

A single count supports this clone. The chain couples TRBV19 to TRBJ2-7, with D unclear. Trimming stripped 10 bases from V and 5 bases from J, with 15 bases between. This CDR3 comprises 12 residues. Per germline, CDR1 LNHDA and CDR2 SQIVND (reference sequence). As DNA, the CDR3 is TGTGCCACTTACCCCGGAGACCACGAGCAGTACTTC. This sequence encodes CATYPGDHEQYF.

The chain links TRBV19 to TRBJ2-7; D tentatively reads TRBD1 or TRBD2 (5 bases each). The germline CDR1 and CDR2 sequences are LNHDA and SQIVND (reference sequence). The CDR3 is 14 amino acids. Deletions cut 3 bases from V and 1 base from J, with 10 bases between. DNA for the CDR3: TGTGCCAGTAGTATGGGGGTACCTTCCTACGAGCAGTACTTC. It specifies CASSMGVPSYEQYF.

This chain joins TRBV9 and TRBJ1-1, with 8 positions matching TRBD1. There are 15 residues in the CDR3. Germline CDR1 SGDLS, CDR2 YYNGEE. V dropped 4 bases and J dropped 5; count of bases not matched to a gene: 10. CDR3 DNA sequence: TGTGCCAGCAGCCCCGGACAGGGTGTTTCAACTGAAGCTTTCTTT. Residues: CASSPGQGVSTEAFF.

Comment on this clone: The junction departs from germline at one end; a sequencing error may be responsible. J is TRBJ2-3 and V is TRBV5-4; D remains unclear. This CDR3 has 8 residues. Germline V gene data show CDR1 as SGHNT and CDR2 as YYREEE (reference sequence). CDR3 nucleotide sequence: TGTGCCAGCAGCTTGGTCCATTTT. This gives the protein CASSLVHF.